One and the same sample provided the 32 T cell receptor beta chains below, sequenced in a study of shared clonotypes between healthy human individuals. TCRdb's table, derived via immunoSEQ multiplex PCR, lists solely in-frame clones and lacks some. The table includes more than 2 million clones, 93% detected once. The naive CD8 subset, CD45RO-negative cells positively selected for CCR7, excluded terminally differentiated effector memory CD45RA+ cells. The sequenced sample consisted of naive CD8+ T cells from PBMCs. The receptors stem from a man aged 18-30 years in good health. Some clones in this sample may be carry-over from other donors' samples.

About this clone: Other DNA sequences within the sample encode an identical CDR3. The chain joins TRBV27 to TRBJ1-1; the D is unclear. The germline V gene encodes CDR1 MNHEY and CDR2 SMNVEV (reference sequence). Trimming shortened V by 6 bases and J by 1 base, and 6 bases separated the two germline ends. The CDR3 is 12 residues long. CDR3 residues: CASRGGNTEAFF. CDR3 DNA: TGTGCCAGCAGGGGTGGGAACACTGAAGCTTTCTTT.

This clone was seen only a few times. V gene TRBV7-8 combines with J gene TRBJ1-5, with D hard to call. The CDR3 totals 15 residues. The V end was cut by 2 bases, the J end by 1 base, with 9 bases between. Germline CDR1 and CDR2: SGHVS and FQNEAQ. In DNA form, the CDR3 reads TGTGCCAGCAGCTTATGGCGGGAGAGCAATCAGCCCCAGCATTTT. Translation gives CASSLWRESNQPQHF.

The J gene is TRBJ1-1, the V gene TRBV7-9; D unresolved. The germline CDR1 and CDR2 sequences are SEHNR and FQNEAQ (reference sequence). The CDR3 length is 14 residues. Trimming took off 5 bases at V and 1 base at J, with 11 bases between the two ends. CDR3 in amino acids: CASSPLSTNTEAFF. CDR3 DNA: TGTGCCAGCAGCCCCTTAAGCACGAACACTGAAGCTTTCTTT.

J is TRBJ2-1 and V is TRBV6-4; TRBD1 matches at 10 bases. V dropped 3 bases and J dropped 4; count of bases not matched to a gene: 3. Germline V gene data show CDR1 as MRHNA and CDR2 as SNTAGT. The CDR3 loop spans 15 amino acids. In DNA, the CDR3 is TGTGCCAGCAGTGAGGGACAGGGGCAATACAATGAGCAGTTCTTC. Amino acids: CASSEGQGQYNEQFF.

The J gene is TRBJ2-7, the V gene TRBV7-8, with D perhaps matching TRBD1 or TRBD2 (6 bases each). V was trimmed by 4 bases and J by 2 bases, leaving 9 bases between them. This CDR3 region has 13 residues. Germline loops: CDR1 SGHVS, CDR2 FQNEAQ. CDR3 coding DNA: TGTGCCAGCAGCTGGGGGGCGACCTACGAGCAGTACTTC. Protein sequence: CASSWGATYEQYF. The entire variable domain, with the rest obtained from reference TRBV7-8 and TRBJ2-7, is as follows: GAGVSQSPRYKVAKRGQDVALRCDPISGHVSLFWYQQALGQGPEFLTYFQNEAQLDKSGLPSDRFFAERPEGSVSTLKIQRTQQEDSAVYLCASSWGATYEQYFGPGTRLTVT.

In the case of this clone: This specimen includes other DNA sequences encoding the same CDR3. The V gene is TRBV9, the J gene TRBJ1-2; 9 nucleotides agree with TRBD1. The CDR3 consists of 13 residues. CDR1 and CDR2 from the germline V gene are SGDLS and YYNGEE. The J segment lost 8 bases and the V segment lost 2 bases, leaving 4 bases of the junction unmatched. CDR3 region: CASSVGQGDGYTF. The CDR3 DNA follows: TGTGCCAGCAGCGTGGGACAGGGTGACGGCTACACCTTC. Drawing the rest from reference TRBV9 and TRBJ1-2, the complete variable domain is DSGVTQTPKHLITATGQRVTLRCSPRSGDLSVYWYQQSLDQGLQFLIQYYNGEERAKGNILERFSAQQFPDLHSELNLSSLELGDSALYFCASSVGQGDGYTFGSGTRLTVV.

CDR3 bases: TGTGCCAGCAGTGAATGGCTGGGGGTGGTGGATACGCAGTATTTT. It encodes CASSEWLGVVDTQYF. The genes are TRBV6-1 and TRBJ2-3; either TRBD1 or TRBD2 may supply D (5 bases each). Germline values: CDR1 MNHNS, CDR2 SASEGT. V was pared by 2 bases and J by 6 bases, with 15 bases between. The CDR3 has 15 amino acids.

The CDR3 DNA follows: TGTGCCAGCAGCAACCCGACGGGACTAACCCTGGAGACCCAGTACTTC. Encoded protein: CASSNPTGLTLETQYF. V is TRBV21-1 and J is TRBJ2-5; the D call TRBD2 from the table was never checked on the DNA. TRBV21-1 is classified as a pseudogene. This CDR3 comprises 16 residues.

CDR3 in DNA: TGTGCCAGCAGTTCGTCCTACAGGGATGGCTACACCTTC. Translated: CASSSSYRDGYTF. This chain joins TRBV6-6 and TRBJ1-2; a possible D gene is TRBD1 (6 bases). CDR3 length: 13 amino acids. Germline values: CDR1 MNHNY, CDR2 SVGAGI (reference sequence). Trimming took 4 bases from V and 6 from J, leaving 12 bases between them.

The chain recombines TRBV7-8 with TRBJ2-3; 7 bases map to TRBD2. This CDR3 is built from 16 residues. CDR1 is SGHVS and CDR2 is FQNEAQ in the germline V gene. V dropped 1 base and J dropped 4; count of bases not matched to a gene: 8. The CDR3 is CASSLVGGAGSDTQYF. CDR3 DNA sequence: TGTGCCAGCAGCTTAGTGGGGGGAGCGGGGTCAGATACGCAGTATTTT. Together with reference TRBV7-8 and TRBJ2-3, the CDR3 gives the full variable domain: GAGVSQSPRYKVAKRGQDVALRCDPISGHVSLFWYQQALGQGPEFLTYFQNEAQLDKSGLPSDRFFAERPEGSVSTLKIQRTQQEDSAVYLCASSLVGGAGSDTQYFGPGTRLTVL.

This chain joins TRBV2 and TRBJ2-5; the D gene is possibly TRBD1 (5 bases). This CDR3 is built from 14 residues. CDR1 is SNHLY and CDR2 is FYNNEI in the germline V gene. V was shortened by 6 bases and J by 7 bases, with 18 bases between the two germline ends. The CDR3 DNA follows: TGTGCCAGCAGCGACTGGGGCAATACGAGGACCCAGTACTTC. Residues: CASSDWGNTRTQYF. Full variable domain (remainder filled in from reference TRBV2 and TRBJ2-5): EPEVTQTPSHQVTQMGQEVILRCVPISNHLYFYWYRQILGQKVEFLVSFYNNEISEKSEIFDDQFSVERPDGSNFTLKIRSTKLEDSAMYFCASSDWGNTRTQYFGPGTRLLVL.

The chain couples TRBV10-3 to TRBJ1-2; the D gene is possibly TRBD1 (5 bases). Germline lookup yields CDR1 ENHRY and CDR2 SYGVKD. The CDR3 has 14 amino acids. V dropped 11 bases and J dropped 7 bases, with 23 bases sitting between them. The CDR3 here is CALWTDNSVGGYTF. In nucleotides, the CDR3 is TGTGCCTTATGGACGGACAACTCAGTCGGTGGCTACACCTTC.

This clone has a single count. Other DNA sequences in this sample translate to the same CDR3. The rearrangement uses TRBV7-9 and TRBJ1-2, with unresolved D. This CDR3 is built from 13 residues. Looked up from germline, CDR1 is SEHNR and CDR2 is FQNEAQ (reference sequence). Deletions cut 4 bases from V and 4 bases from J, with 10 bases between. DNA for the CDR3: TGTGCCAGCAGCTGGACCGGAGGCTATGGCTACACCTTC. Amino acids: CASSWTGGYGYTF.

Turning to this clone: The identical CDR3 is also encoded by other nucleotide sequences in the sample. The chain employs TRBV27 and TRBJ2-5; either TRBD1 or TRBD2 may supply D (5 bases each). This CDR3 comprises 14 residues. Per the germline V gene, CDR1 is MNHEY and CDR2 is SMNVEV (reference sequence). Trimming left V 2 bases short and J 5 bases short, with 12 bases between. The CDR3 DNA is TGTGCCAGCAGTTTACGGGGACCGGGGGAGACCCAGTACTTC. This encodes CASSLRGPGETQYF.

The chain is built from TRBV28 and TRBJ1-5, with unresolved D. Trimming cost V 5 bases and J 3 bases, with 14 bases left between them. The CDR3 contains 15 residues. Germline V gene lookup returns CDR1 MDHEN and CDR2 SYDVKM. CDR3 DNA sequence: TGTGCCAGCAGTCCGTCCCTCTCCAACAATCAGCCCCAGCATTTT. Residues: CASSPSLSNNQPQHF.

Here the CDR3 reads CASSEWAHTEAFF. CDR3 coding DNA: TGCGCCAGCAGTGAGTGGGCTCACACTGAAGCTTTCTTT. The genes are TRBV10-2 and TRBJ1-1, with no clear D. The CDR3 runs to 13 residues. Trimming left V 1 base short and J 3 bases short, with 6 bases between. The germline V gene has CDR1 WSHSY and CDR2 SAAADI.

CDR3 residues: CAISESAGRYNEQFF. The CDR3 DNA is TGTGCCATCAGTGAGTCGGCGGGACGTTACAATGAGCAGTTCTTC. The chain recombines TRBV10-3 with TRBJ2-1, with D possibly TRBD2 on 6 matching bases. Trimming shortened V by 0 bases and J by 4 bases, and 10 bases separated the two germline ends. The CDR3 totals 15 residues. Germline V gene data show CDR1 as ENHRY and CDR2 as SYGVKD.

The chain recombines TRBV4-1 with TRBJ1-2; the D is unclear. Germline values: CDR1 MGHRA, CDR2 YSYEKL. Deletions cut 0 bases from V and 3 bases from J, with 2 bases between. The CDR3 length is 12 residues. CDR3 protein: CASSQDYYGYTF. The CDR3 DNA reads as TGCGCCAGCAGCCAAGATTACTATGGCTACACCTTC.

This sequence joins TRBV9 and TRBJ2-6, with D perhaps TRBD1 or TRBD2 (5 bases each). The germline CDR1 and CDR2 sequences are SGDLS and YYNGEE. V was cut by 3 bases and J by 4 bases, with 20 bases left in between. There are 18 residues in the CDR3. CDR3 sequence (DNA): TGTGCCAGCAGCGGTAGGGACGGGCAAGCCTCGGGGGCCAACGTCCTGACTTTC. Amino acids: CASSGRDGQASGANVLTF.

V gene TRBV2 combines with J gene TRBJ2-7; 9 bases fit TRBD1. The CDR3 is 14 amino acids. CDR1 is SNHLY and CDR2 is FYNNEI in the germline V gene. V dropped 7 bases and J dropped 4; count of bases not matched to a gene: 8. The CDR3 loop is CASTPRGQGYEQYF. DNA for the CDR3: TGTGCCAGCACCCCAAGGGGACAGGGTTACGAGCAGTACTTC.

The chain has TRBV7-9 and TRBJ1-4; perhaps TRBD1 as D (5 bases). The V end was cut by 5 bases, the J end by 4 bases, with 11 bases between. The germline V gene encodes CDR1 SEHNR and CDR2 FQNEAQ (reference sequence). The CDR3 spans 14 residues. The CDR3 spells CASSQTGYNEKLFF. The CDR3 DNA sequence: TGTGCCAGCAGCCAAACAGGATATAATGAAAAACTGTTTTTT.

V is TRBV28 and J is TRBJ2-7; 14 positions match TRBD2. CDR3 size: 17 residues. V shed 5 bases, J shed 2 bases, and the junction held 8 bases outside the gene matches. CDR1 is MDHEN, CDR2 SYDVKM, per germline. The CDR3 DNA reads as TGTGCCAGCAGTCCCCCGGGACTAGCGGGAGCAACCTACGAGCAGTACTTC. It yields the protein CASSPPGLAGATYEQYF. The full variable domain, in which reference TRBV28 and TRBJ2-7 provide the parts outside the CDR3, is DVKVTQSSRYLVKRTGEKVFLECVQDMDHENMFWYRQDPGLGLRLIYFSYDVKMKEKGDIPEGYSVSREKKERFSLILESASTNQTSMYLCASSPPGLAGATYEQYFGPGTRLTVT.

The V call is TRBV9, the J call TRBJ2-7; tentatively, D is TRBD1 (8 bases). Trimming cost V 1 base and J 2 bases, with 13 bases left between them. Per germline, CDR1 SGDLS and CDR2 YYNGEE. This CDR3 comprises 15 residues. The chain's CDR3 is CASSVSTGGAYEQYF. CDR3 DNA sequence: TGTGCCAGCAGCGTAAGTACAGGGGGGGCCTACGAGCAGTACTTC.

The V and J genes are TRBV27 and TRBJ2-7, with 8 bases lining up with TRBD1. This CDR3 has 15 residues. The germline CDR1 and CDR2 sequences are MNHEY and SMNVEV (reference sequence). With 3 bases clipped from V and 3 bases from J, the junction kept 7 bases outside the gene matches. The CDR3 sequence: CASSLVGTGRYEQYF. The CDR3 DNA is TGTGCCAGCAGTTTGGTTGGGACAGGCCGCTACGAGCAGTACTTC.

The chain uses TRBV5-1 and TRBJ1-1; D is unresolved. The germline gives CDR1 SGHRS, CDR2 YFSETQ. V was trimmed by 4 bases and J by 8 bases, leaving 24 bases between them. This CDR3 region has 16 residues. CDR3 coding DNA: TGCGCCAGCAGCCCCCCCCGGGCCGGGCCACTTTTAGAAGCTTTCTTT. It is translated as CASSPPRAGPLLEAFF.

The V and J genes are TRBV27 and TRBJ1-1; TRBD1 matches 10 bases. The CDR3 runs to 16 residues. After removal of 0 bases from V and 6 bases from J, the junction contained 7 bases not matched to a gene. In germline, CDR1 is MNHEY, CDR2 SMNVEV (reference sequence). CDR3 sequence reads: CASSLSHRDRGAEAFF. CDR3 in DNA: TGTGCCAGCAGTTTATCGCACAGGGACAGGGGCGCTGAAGCTTTCTTT.

V and J are TRBV9 and TRBJ2-4; D may be TRBD2 (6 bases). The V gene's germline CDR1 is SGDLS and CDR2 YYNGEE. Trimming cost V 4 bases and J 7 bases, with 15 bases left between them. The CDR3 consists of 14 residues. In DNA form, the CDR3 reads TGTGCCAGCAGCCGGGACCTAAGCGGGAACATTCAGTACTTC. It translates to CASSRDLSGNIQYF.

The rearrangement uses TRBV4-1 and TRBJ2-6; D uncertain. The CDR3 sequence is 15 residues long. Deletions cut 0 bases from V and 0 bases from J, with 3 bases between. The germline gives CDR1 MGHRA, CDR2 YSYEKL. CDR3 sequence: CASSQENSGANVLTF. CDR3 in DNA: TGCGCCAGCAGCCAAGAGAACTCTGGGGCCAACGTCCTGACTTTC.

The V call is TRBV14, the J call TRBJ2-2; D gene unclear. The V end lost 1 base, the J end lost 4 bases, and 13 bases lay between the germline ends. This CDR3 spans 16 amino acids. Germline CDR1 is SGHDN and CDR2 is FVKESK. The chain's CDR3 is CASSQVNLAGTGELFF. The CDR3 nucleotides are TGTGCCAGCAGCCAAGTTAATTTAGCAGGCACCGGGGAGCTGTTTTTT.

About this clone: Other DNA sequences within the sample encode an identical CDR3. CDR3 region: CASSLRDSSYEQYF. The CDR3, as DNA: TGCGCCAGCAGCCTCCGGGACAGCTCCTACGAGCAGTACTTC. The gene calls are TRBV5-1 and TRBJ2-7, with 7 positions matching TRBD1. In germline, CDR1 is SGHRS, CDR2 YFSETQ. The CDR3 runs 14 residues. Unmatched junction bases numbered 4, after V lost 4 bases and J lost 0 bases. Using reference TRBV5-1 and TRBJ2-7 for the parts outside the CDR3, the full variable domain is KAGVTQTPRYLIKTRGQQVTLSCSPISGHRSVSWYQQTPGQGLQFLFEYFSETQRNKGNFPGRFSGRQFSNSRSEMNVSTLELGDSALYLCASSLRDSSYEQYFGPGTRLTVT.

The V and J genes are TRBV13 and TRBJ1-2; D remains ambiguous. Trimming pared 6 bases from V and 4 bases from J, leaving 12 bases between. Per the germline V gene, CDR1 is PRHDT and CDR2 is FYEKMQ (reference sequence). This CDR3 region has 13 residues. The CDR3 is CASSQGPAYGYTF. The CDR3 nucleotides are TGTGCCAGCAGTCAAGGCCCGGCCTATGGCTACACCTTC.

J is TRBJ1-1 and V is TRBV27; no clear D gene. Trimming pared 8 bases from V and 1 base from J, leaving 11 bases between. CDR1 and CDR2 (germline): MNHEY, SMNVEV (reference sequence). The CDR3 is 13 amino acids. This CDR3 is CASQSMGNTEAFF. The CDR3 nucleotides read TGTGCCAGCCAGAGTATGGGGAACACTGAAGCTTTCTTT.